This TCR beta chain was documented in a study of T cells in Graves' hyperthyroidism and ophthalmopathy. RNA transcripts were the template for amplifying TCR beta CDR3 regions. Researchers ran a first-round RT-PCR on the TCR CDR3 using the HTBI primer set. One entry per CDR3 protein, called by TCRdb with MiXCR from the multiplex PCR reads. The data show hundreds of thousands of distinct CDR3 sequences, more than 30% seen once. A patient was excluded if there was uncontrolled infection, other autoimmune disease, pregnancy or lactation. V dropped 5 bases and J dropped 5 bases, with 10 bases sitting between them. Per the germline V gene, CDR1 is SEHNR and CDR2 is FQNEAQ (reference sequence). The length of the CDR3 is 12 residues. This clonotype was seen at least ten times.

The sample comprised blood. The chain combines TRBV7-9 with TRBJ2-7; D not certain. The TCR comes from a man aged 18 to 30 with Graves' hyperthyroidism. Here the CDR3 reads CASSPTGHEQYF. CDR3 nucleotide sequence: TGTGCCAGCAGCCCCACGGGTCACGAGCAGTACTTC.